The source of this TCR beta chain is a study of cytomegalovirus exposure and HLA in healthy donors. Study summary: Researchers found that under 90% of under 450 genotyped donors fell within the Caucasian-associated ancestry cluster. General observations from the study: The classifier was said to identify cytomegalovirus status with high specificity and sensitivity. Most of the TCR beta V segments (in an earlier analysis) were productive either about 87% or about 30% of the time.

Vbeta (60) and Jbeta (13) primers were used in the PCR. This table comes from immunoSEQ multiplex PCR, and its TCRdb copy is limited to in-frame clones, with some not included. The profile shows 100,000 to 120,000 clones, more than 75% of them singletons. This CDR3 spans 14 amino acids. Germline lookup yields CDR1 MDHEN and CDR2 SYDVKM. V shed 8 bases and J shed 0 bases, with 11 bases lying between them. Concerning this clone itself: The antigen is undetermined.

It was healthy bone marrow donors who served as donors. The receptor was isolated from a man aged 35 to 55 in good health and CMV-seronegative. Sequenced sample: PBMCs. This chain links TRBV28 with TRBJ1-3; D gene uncertain. The CDR3 DNA sequence: TGTGCCAGCTGTCGCGGGAGCTCTGGAAACACCATATATTTT. It codes for CASCRGSSGNTIYF.